This entry lists 26 T cell receptor beta chains sequenced from one sample in a study of Graves' ophthalmopathy and Graves' hyperthyroidism. The authors amplified TCR beta CDR3 regions, and they did so from RNA transcripts for repertoire sequencing. Scientists carried out first-round RT-PCR using HTBI primers and then a second-round multiplex PCR. TCRdb used MiXCR to reprocess the multiplex PCR reads, holding one entry per CDR3 protein. The repertoire holds a few hundred thousand distinct CDR3 sequences, with less than 20% as singletons. The sequencing sample was made of peripheral blood. All receptors come from a woman in her late teens or twenties with stable Graves' hyperthyroidism.

Many counts were recorded for this clonotype. The CDR3: CASSIRQGAGYGYTF. In DNA, the CDR3 is TGCGCCAGCAGCATCAGACAGGGGGCCGGCTATGGCTACACCTTC. The genes are TRBV5-1 and TRBJ1-2, with TRBD1 identical over 10 bases. Unmatched junction bases numbered 7, after V lost 4 bases and J lost 4 bases. CDR1 SGHRS and CDR2 YFSETQ come from the germline V gene. This CDR3 comprises 15 residues. The variable domain in full, with the rest retrieved from reference TRBV5-1 and TRBJ1-2, is KAGVTQTPRYLIKTRGQQVTLSCSPISGHRSVSWYQQTPGQGLQFLFEYFSETQRNKGNFPGRFSGRQFSNSRSEMNVSTLELGDSALYLCASSIRQGAGYGYTFGSGTRLTVV.

CDR3 loop: CASSQEGDSSLYEQYF. The CDR3 DNA reads as TGTGCCAGCAGCCAAGAGGGGGACAGTTCGCTCTACGAGCAGTACTTC. The V and J genes are TRBV4-2 and TRBJ2-7, with TRBD1 matching over 7 bases. The trim removed 0 bases at V and 3 bases at J, leaving 8 bases unmatched. This CDR3 is 16 amino acids long. CDR1 and CDR2 (germline): LGHNA, YNFKEQ.

The chain carries TRBV3-1 and TRBJ1-6, with D hard to call. The CDR3 is made up of 16 amino acids. CDR1 is LGHDT and CDR2 is YNNKEL in the germline V gene (reference sequence). Trimming pared 0 bases from V and 7 bases from J, leaving 13 bases between. The CDR3 nucleotides read TGTGCCAGCAGCCAAGAATCCGGGCTGGGGAATTCACCCCTCCACTTT. It encodes CASSQESGLGNSPLHF.

In this sample, this clonotype turned up many times. The gene calls are TRBV24-1 and TRBJ2-7, with unresolved D. Looked up from germline, CDR1 is KGHDR and CDR2 is SFDVKD. Trimming shortened V by 6 bases and J by 5 bases, and 16 bases separated the two germline ends. CDR3 length: 14 residues. The CDR3 sequence is CATSPGPLPNEQYF. The CDR3 bases are TGTGCCACCAGTCCGGGCCCCCTTCCCAACGAGCAGTACTTC.

This clonotype was counted ten times or more. The chain is built from TRBV2 and TRBJ1-2, with D maybe TRBD1 (5 bases). Trimming left V 9 bases short and J 4 bases short, with 15 bases between. This CDR3 has 13 residues. CDR1 and CDR2 from the germline V gene are SNHLY and FYNNEI. This CDR3 is CARNGGGGYGYTF. CDR3 bases: TGTGCCAGAAACGGGGGTGGGGGCTATGGCTACACCTTC.

This clonotype was seen repeatedly, ten times or more. This chain joins TRBV12-3 or TRBV12-4 and TRBJ1-1, with D possibly matching TRBD1 (5 bases). This CDR3 is built from 13 residues. V lost 4 bases and J lost 5, with 11 bases in between. The CDR3, as DNA: TGTGCCAGCAGTTCCAGCAGGGAAACTGAAGCTTTCTTT. Protein product: CASSSSRETEAFF.

This clonotype was detected ten times or more. The rearrangement uses TRBV12-3 or TRBV12-4 and TRBJ1-1; a weak D match, TRBD1 (6 bases). This CDR3 has 13 amino acids. V dropped 4 bases and J dropped 5 bases, with 11 bases sitting between them. The CDR3 DNA follows: TGTGCCAGCAGTTCCTTGGACAGAACTGAAGCTTTCTTT. This gives the protein CASSSLDRTEAFF.

This clonotype was detected ten times or more. The chain joins TRBV12-3 or TRBV12-4 to TRBJ1-1; D is possibly TRBD1 (5 bases). V lost 5 bases and J lost 4, with 11 bases in between. The CDR3 consists of 13 residues. This chain's CDR3 is CASSPTGTTEAFF. The CDR3 DNA reads as TGTGCCAGCAGTCCTACAGGAACCACTGAAGCTTTCTTT.

As to this clonotype: A much larger clone sits a single nucleotide away, making a read error possible. The V call is TRBV5-1, the J call TRBJ1-1, with D unclear. V was shortened by 0 bases and J by 3 bases, with 18 bases between the two germline ends. The CDR3 loop spans 17 amino acids. CDR1 is SGHRS, CDR2 YFSETQ, per germline. CDR3 amino acids: CASSLDGPHLRYTEAFF. The CDR3, as DNA: TGCGCCAGCAGCTTGGACGGGCCCCATCTTAGGTACACTGAAGCTTTCTTT. The entire variable domain, with the rest obtained from reference TRBV5-1 and TRBJ1-1, is as follows: KAGVTQTPRYLIKTRGQQVTLSCSPISGHRSVSWYQQTPGQGLQFLFEYFSETQRNKGNFPGRFSGRQFSNSRSEMNVSTLELGDSALYLCASSLDGPHLRYTEAFFGQGTRLTVV.

This clonotype was seen ten or more times. V is TRBV12-5 and J is TRBJ1-2; D is possibly TRBD1 (6 bases). From germline, CDR1 is LGHNT and CDR2 FRNRAP. The CDR3 covers 15 residues. Deletions cut 2 bases from V and 6 bases from J, with 16 bases between. The CDR3 sequence is CASGLSKVGADGYTF. CDR3 DNA: TGTGCTAGTGGTTTGTCCAAAGTGGGGGCGGATGGCTACACCTTC.

This clonotype has ten or more counts. This rearrangement joins TRBV7-8 to TRBJ1-2, with D possibly TRBD1 on 6 matching bases. CDR1 is SGHVS, CDR2 FQNEAQ, per germline. The CDR3 is 13 amino acids. Trimming removed 2 bases at V and 9 bases at J, with 13 bases between. CDR3 coding DNA: TGTGCCAGCAGCTTACACAGGGAGTCGAGCTACACCTTC. Its protein is CASSLHRESSYTF.

This clonotype was counted ten times or more. This chain connects TRBV6-1 to TRBJ1-1; the match to TRBD1 covers 9 bases. The J segment lost 1 base and the V segment lost 6 bases, leaving 12 bases of the junction unmatched. Germline V CDR1 and CDR2: MNHNS, SASEGT. The length of the CDR3 is 17 residues. The CDR3 here is CASRPRGGTGWNTEAFF. The CDR3 bases are TGTGCCAGCAGACCCCGGGGGGGGACAGGGTGGAACACTGAAGCTTTCTTT.

This clonotype has only a few counts. The germline gene is not matched at one end of the junction; a read error may be the cause. The V call is TRBV7-7, the J call TRBJ2-5; TRBD1 agrees at 7 bases. The CDR3 contains 13 residues. CDR1 is SSHAT, CDR2 FNYEAQ, per germline (reference sequence). In DNA form, the CDR3 reads TGTGCTAGCAGCTTTGACAGGGCAGAGACCCAGTACTTC. Amino acids: CASSFDRAETQYF.

In this sample, this clonotype turned up many times. The gene calls are TRBV5-1 and TRBJ1-6; the D gene is possibly TRBD1 (5 bases). The CDR3 runs to 12 residues. Germline V gene lookup returns CDR1 SGHRS and CDR2 YFSETQ. Trimming shortened V by 3 bases and J by 10 bases, and 8 bases separated the two germline ends. CDR3 residues: CASSSGTSPLHF. The CDR3, as DNA: TGCGCCAGCAGCTCAGGGACCTCACCCCTCCACTTT.

This clonotype has ten or more counts. The chain couples TRBV11-2 to TRBJ2-7, with a tentative D call TRBD1 (6 bases). This CDR3 has 17 residues. Germline V gene data show CDR1 as SGHAT and CDR2 as FQNNGV. The ends were cut back, 1 base at V and 3 bases at J, with 19 bases in the middle. The CDR3 coding sequence is TGTGCCAGCAGCTTAGTAGGCCGGGGCAGGGGCGACTACGAGCAGTACTTC. Translated: CASSLVGRGRGDYEQYF.

This clonotype came up many times. The final CDR3 position lacks the conserved phenylalanine or tryptophan, pointing to a likely read error. This chain links TRBV11-2 with TRBJ1-1; D perhaps matches TRBD1 (5 bases). Germline assignment: CDR1 SGHAT and CDR2 FQNNGV. The CDR3 runs to 15 residues. V was trimmed by 5 bases and J by 6 bases, leaving 19 bases between them. The CDR3 region has the DNA TGTGCCAGCAGCCCAACTTTAGGGAGGGGCGCTGAAGCTTTCCTT. Translated: CASSPTLGRGAEAFL.

This clonotype has at least ten counts. The rearrangement uses TRBV20-1 and TRBJ1-3; D is possibly TRBD1 (5 bases). The CDR3 contains 14 residues. Germline CDR1 DFQATT, CDR2 SNEGSKA (reference sequence). V gave up 6 bases and J gave up 4 bases, with 16 bases separating them. CDR3 nucleotide sequence: TGCAGTGCCCCTGACCGGGGGTCAGGAAACACCATATATTTT. Protein sequence: CSAPDRGSGNTIYF.

In this sample, this clonotype turned up many times. The V gene is TRBV20-1, the J gene TRBJ1-1; 10 nucleotides agree with TRBD1. Germline CDR1 reads DFQATT; CDR2 reads SNEGSKA (reference sequence). V dropped 0 bases and J dropped 7; count of bases not matched to a gene: 11. CDR3 size: 16 residues. The CDR3 DNA follows: TGCAGTGCTAGAGATCAAGTGGACAGGGGGGTTGATGAAGCTTTCTTT. Its protein product is CSARDQVDRGVDEAFF.

This clonotype has more than one count but fewer than ten. The chain uses TRBV6-1 and TRBJ1-5, with D unclear. Germline loops: CDR1 MNHNS, CDR2 SASEGT. This CDR3 is 18 amino acids long. V lost 3 bases, J lost 6 bases, and 24 bases lay in between. The CDR3 protein is CASSEGNGGLSVSQPQHF. The DNA for the CDR3 is TGTGCCAGCAGTGAGGGGAATGGAGGGTTAAGTGTTTCTCAGCCCCAGCATTTT.

This clonotype was observed at least ten times. The chain carries TRBV6-1 and TRBJ2-7, with 7 bases that match TRBD2. From germline, CDR1 is MNHNS and CDR2 SASEGT. The CDR3 is 15 amino acids. The junction had 11 bases not matched to a gene; V was cut back by 6 bases and J by 3 bases. CDR3 coding DNA: TGTGCCAGCAGCCCCCTTGAAGGGAGGGGCTACGAGCAGTACTTC. This gives the protein CASSPLEGRGYEQYF.

This clonotype was detected many times. This chain links TRBV6-1 with TRBJ1-5; no firm D call. Trimming cost V 1 base and J 3 bases, with 10 bases left between them. In germline, CDR1 is MNHNS, CDR2 SASEGT. The CDR3 length is 15 residues. The CDR3 bases are TGTGCCAGCAGTGAAGGTCCGGTCCTCAATCAGCCCCAGCATTTT. Protein: CASSEGPVLNQPQHF.

This clonotype was seen many times. This chain joins TRBV5-1 and TRBJ1-1; D unresolved. V was pared by 0 bases and J by 1 base, with 10 bases between. This CDR3 is built from 15 residues. Per germline, CDR1 SGHRS and CDR2 YFSETQ. CDR3 sequence: CASSLVGVANTEAFF. As DNA, the CDR3 is TGCGCCAGCAGCTTGGTTGGGGTAGCGAACACTGAAGCTTTCTTT.

This clonotype was detected only once. This may be a read error, as it is one base from a much larger clone. The CDR3 carries no conserved terminal phenylalanine or tryptophan, so it likely arises from a read error. V and J are TRBV19 and TRBJ1-1; D call uncertain. Germline-derived CDR1 and CDR2 are LNHDA and SQIVND (reference sequence). Trimming took 5 bases from V and 8 from J, leaving 12 bases between them. The CDR3 covers 12 residues. CDR3 nucleotide sequence: TGTGCCAGTAGTCCCCCGACACCGGAAGCTTTCTAT. Translated: CASSPPTPEAFY.

At least ten counts were recorded for this clonotype. This rearrangement joins TRBV11-2 to TRBJ2-7; TRBD1 might be the D (6 bases). The CDR3 covers 15 residues. V was cut by 7 bases and J by 9 bases, with 25 bases left in between. Germline lookup yields CDR1 SGHAT and CDR2 FQNNGV. The CDR3 loop is CASTHSTGSLSRQYF. As DNA, the CDR3 is TGTGCCAGCACCCACTCGACAGGCTCATTATCTCGGCAGTACTTC.

This clonotype was observed at least ten times. The genes are TRBV9 and TRBJ1-1; 11 bases agree with TRBD1. The junction had 6 bases not matched to a gene; V was cut back by 0 bases and J by 2 bases. This CDR3 has 17 residues. Germline V gives CDR1 SGDLS, CDR2 YYNGEE. The chain's CDR3 is CASSVDPGQGVNTEAFF. The CDR3 DNA sequence: TGTGCCAGCAGCGTAGACCCGGGACAGGGGGTAAACACTGAAGCTTTCTTT.

This clonotype was counted many times. This chain links TRBV11-2 with TRBJ2-2; no clear D gene. The ends were cut back, 5 bases at V and 5 bases at J, with 9 bases in the middle. Germline V gene data show CDR1 as SGHAT and CDR2 as FQNNGV. CDR3 length: 13 amino acids. The CDR3 is CASSRAQTGELFF. In DNA, the CDR3 is TGTGCCAGCAGCCGTGCACAAACCGGGGAGCTGTTTTTT.